These 10 T cell receptor beta chains were all obtained from the same sample, sequenced in a study of CD8+ T cells in alopecia areata. cDNA serving as the sequencing template came from extracted, reverse transcribed RNA. Libraries were prepared by immunoSEQ multiplex PCR; TCRdb keeps only in-frame clonotypes and omits some of them. The sample carries roughly 60,000 clones, 44% recorded once. The specimen was NKG2D-low CD8+ T cells sorted from blood. The source of these receptors is a human donor with alopecia areata.

CDR3 sequence reads: CASSLPGQGYDSPLHF. As DNA, the CDR3 is TGCGCCAGCAGTCTCCCGGGACAGGGTTACGATTCACCCCTCCACTTT. The V gene is TRBV23-1, the J gene TRBJ1-6; 9 bases are a match to TRBD1. TRBV23-1 is an ORF; its function is uncertain. V shed 4 bases and J 8 bases; nucleotides not matched to a gene: 9. CDR3 length equals 16 residues.

The V and J genes are TRBV7-2 and TRBJ2-3; 9 nucleotides align to TRBD2. With V trimmed by 1 base and J by 4 bases, 6 bases remained unmatched. Germline CDR1 reads SGHTA; CDR2 reads FQGNSA. This CDR3 is 16 amino acids long. The CDR3 reads CASSLGLAGIADTQYF. DNA for the CDR3: TGTGCCAGCAGCTTAGGGCTAGCGGGGATCGCAGATACGCAGTATTTT.

This chain uses TRBV13 with TRBJ2-6; D is unclear. The CDR3 contains 17 residues. The germline V gene encodes CDR1 PRHDT and CDR2 FYEKMQ (reference sequence). Trimming took off 4 bases at V and 0 bases at J, with 13 bases between the two ends. The CDR3 coding sequence is TGTGCCAGCAGCTCCCTCAGTGTGGTCTCTGGGGCCAACGTCCTGACTTTC. Protein: CASSSLSVVSGANVLTF.

The sample holds a few counts of this clone. The CDR3 region has the DNA TGTGCCAGCAGCTTAGAAATGACTAGCGGGTACGAGCAGTACTTC. It specifies CASSLEMTSGYEQYF. The chain is built from TRBV7-8 and TRBJ2-7; the match to TRBD2 covers 10 bases. The CDR3 runs to 15 residues. The V gene's germline CDR1 is SGHVS and CDR2 FQNEAQ. The J segment lost 4 bases and the V segment lost 1 base, leaving 4 bases of the junction unmatched. The full variable domain, rest sourced from reference TRBV7-8 and TRBJ2-7, is GAGVSQSPRYKVAKRGQDVALRCDPISGHVSLFWYQQALGQGPEFLTYFQNEAQLDKSGLPSDRFFAERPEGSVSTLKIQRTQQEDSAVYLCASSLEMTSGYEQYFGPGTRLTVT.

The chain employs TRBV2 and TRBJ1-2; 7 positions match TRBD1. This CDR3 region has 13 residues. Losses at the gene ends were 11 bases for V and 3 bases for J; bases not matched to a gene: 9. From germline, CDR1 is SNHLY and CDR2 FYNNEI. CDR3 bases: TGTGCCGATCGACAGGGACCTCACTATGGCTACACCTTC. Protein sequence: CADRQGPHYGYTF.

The rearrangement links TRBV6-8 to TRBJ2-6; no clear D. From germline, CDR1 is MNHGY and CDR2 SAAAGT. Trimming cost V 0 bases and J 2 bases, with 5 bases left between them. This CDR3 is 15 amino acids long. CDR3 sequence: CASSYSRPGANVLTF. CDR3 coding DNA: TGTGCCAGCAGTTACTCGAGACCTGGGGCCAACGTCCTGACTTTC.

This chain joins TRBV28 and TRBJ2-5; no definite D call. CDR3 size: 13 residues. Germline V gene lookup returns CDR1 MDHEN and CDR2 SYDVKM. Trimming stripped 3 bases from V and 1 base from J, with 6 bases between. The CDR3 protein is CASSLVPQETQYF. In DNA form, the CDR3 reads TGTGCCAGCAGTTTGGTACCCCAAGAGACCCAGTACTTC.

V gene TRBV9 combines with J gene TRBJ2-7; no firm D call. The CDR3 totals 14 residues. The V gene's germline CDR1 is SGDLS and CDR2 YYNGEE. The V end lost 0 bases, the J end lost 0 bases, and 7 bases lay between the germline ends. CDR3 residues: CASSVDSASYEQYF. CDR3 bases: TGTGCCAGCAGCGTAGACAGCGCCTCCTACGAGCAGTACTTC.

The chain combines TRBV7-8 with TRBJ2-7, with D perhaps matching TRBD2 (5 bases). V lost 5 bases and J 5 bases, leaving 16 bases between the germline ends. CDR1 SGHVS and CDR2 FQNEAQ come from the germline V gene. The CDR3 totals 14 residues. The CDR3 protein is CASSHRLGSDEQYF. The CDR3 DNA is TGTGCCAGCAGCCACCGACTTGGGAGTGACGAGCAGTACTTC.

V is TRBV4-3 and J is TRBJ2-7, with D unclear. The CDR3 loop spans 14 amino acids. The V gene lost 4 bases and the J gene lost 2 bases, with 12 bases spanning the gap. CDR1 is LGHNA and CDR2 is YSLEER in the germline V gene. CDR3 region: CASSPVSDPYEQYF. CDR3 nucleotides: TGCGCCAGCAGCCCGGTTTCTGACCCCTACGAGCAGTACTTC.